A selection of T cell receptor beta chains follows, all from one sample in a study of cytomegalovirus exposure and HLA in healthy donors. Assay: immunoSEQ multiplex PCR; the TCRdb copy retains only in-frame clones and omits some. Of over 150,000 clones in the sample, 86% are singletons; the top ten hold 4.5% to 7%. The source material was PBMCs. The source of these receptors is a woman aged 25 to 39 in good health and CMV-seronegative. The CDR3 runs from the conserved cysteine through the conserved F or W. The order of the fields is D gene, V gene, CDR3 protein. The D gene is left open where the match is weak.

d_gene: TRBD1
v_gene: TRBV4-1
CDR3aa: CASSQDRGPGDTQYF

d_gene: -
v_gene: TRBV7-2
CDR3aa: CASSSTGRDTEAFF

d_gene: -
v_gene: TRBV19
CDR3aa: CASSHRGYYEQFF

d_gene: TRBD2
v_gene: TRBV5-1
CDR3aa: CASRWGGLGINEQFF

d_gene: TRBD1
v_gene: TRBV28
CDR3aa: CASRTGNNQPQHF

d_gene: -
v_gene: TRBV5-1
CDR3aa: CASSLDREGVRIYEQYF

d_gene: -
v_gene: TRBV30
CDR3aa: CAWSVMETQYF

d_gene: -
v_gene: TRBV29-1
CDR3aa: CSVDGQGNTIYF

d_gene: TRBD2
v_gene: TRBV4-2
CDR3aa: CASSQDLASGPARTGELFF

d_gene: TRBD2
v_gene: TRBV11-1
CDR3aa: CASSLGLAGGYPDTQYF

d_gene: -
v_gene: TRBV28
CDR3aa: CASSLPGAETQYF

d_gene: TRBD1
v_gene: TRBV25-1
CDR3aa: CASSEYRGINEQYF

d_gene: -
v_gene: TRBV27
CDR3aa: CASSLAPGATGELFF

d_gene: TRBD1
v_gene: TRBV14
CDR3aa: CASSQGTGGNTEAFF

d_gene: -
v_gene: TRBV18
CDR3aa: CASSSSLQDEQYF

d_gene: -
v_gene: TRBV6-5
CDR3aa: CASSYRQSYEQYF

d_gene: TRBD2
v_gene: TRBV7-2
CDR3aa: CASSWGAGASAQYF

d_gene: TRBD1
v_gene: TRBV5-4
CDR3aa: CASSYGTAAGELFF

d_gene: -
v_gene: TRBV7-8
CDR3aa: CASSPDLYGYTF

d_gene: -
v_gene: TRBV6-5
CDR3aa: CASSDRYGYTF

d_gene: TRBD2
v_gene: TRBV4-3
CDR3aa: CASSPGLADNNEQFF

d_gene: TRBD1
v_gene: TRBV27
CDR3aa: CASSRGRGAHQPQHF

d_gene: -
v_gene: TRBV7-3
CDR3aa: CASSLNGVEQYF

d_gene: -
v_gene: TRBV15
CDR3aa: CATSRKRGSVTDTQYF

d_gene: TRBD2
v_gene: TRBV7-3
CDR3aa: CASSLRERDTQYF

d_gene: -
v_gene: TRBV7-9
CDR3aa: CASSRFAGNNEKLFF

d_gene: -
v_gene: TRBV5-1
CDR3aa: CASSLDSSRNEQFF

d_gene: -
v_gene: TRBV5-1
CDR3aa: CASSLLDSIRTF

d_gene: -
v_gene: TRBV27
CDR3aa: CASSSDRGLSETQYF

d_gene: -
v_gene: TRBV27
CDR3aa: CASSPGVTMARTF

d_gene: TRBD1
v_gene: TRBV5-4
CDR3aa: CASSLDRGTNEKLFF

d_gene: -
v_gene: TRBV2
CDR3aa: CASSEQGSRTEAFF

d_gene: -
v_gene: TRBV9
CDR3aa: CASSPGRQDYTEAFF

d_gene: TRBD1
v_gene: TRBV27
CDR3aa: CASSLGTVTGELFF

d_gene: -
v_gene: TRBV5-1
CDR3aa: CASHTGSYEQYF

d_gene: TRBD2
v_gene: TRBV13
CDR3aa: CASSPTSGRAPQYF

d_gene: TRBD2
v_gene: TRBV2
CDR3aa: CASSELADPIYNEQFF

d_gene: -
v_gene: TRBV6-5
CDR3aa: CASSADVSNQPQHF

d_gene: -
v_gene: TRBV29-1
CDR3aa: CSVIPGIHEQYF

d_gene: -
v_gene: TRBV6-1
CDR3aa: CASHRGFNQPQHF

d_gene: -
v_gene: TRBV28
CDR3aa: CASSLRVVVGNTEAFF

d_gene: TRBD2
v_gene: TRBV6-1
CDR3aa: CASSERAGGASTDTQYF

d_gene: -
v_gene: TRBV5-1
CDR3aa: CASSLTAGSGANVLTF

d_gene: -
v_gene: TRBV7-8
CDR3aa: CASSLVGFSYGYTF

d_gene: -
v_gene: TRBV28
CDR3aa: CASSRQGTSLEQYF

d_gene: TRBD1
v_gene: TRBV4-2
CDR3aa: CASSQSGQVNYGYTF

d_gene: -
v_gene: TRBV7-6
CDR3aa: CASSLVGGETQYF

d_gene: TRBD2
v_gene: TRBV5-6
CDR3aa: CASSRRLAGRTYEQYF

d_gene: -
v_gene: TRBV11-2
CDR3aa: CASSLHGGEETQYF

d_gene: -
v_gene: TRBV4-3
CDR3aa: CASSQDESLAEAFF